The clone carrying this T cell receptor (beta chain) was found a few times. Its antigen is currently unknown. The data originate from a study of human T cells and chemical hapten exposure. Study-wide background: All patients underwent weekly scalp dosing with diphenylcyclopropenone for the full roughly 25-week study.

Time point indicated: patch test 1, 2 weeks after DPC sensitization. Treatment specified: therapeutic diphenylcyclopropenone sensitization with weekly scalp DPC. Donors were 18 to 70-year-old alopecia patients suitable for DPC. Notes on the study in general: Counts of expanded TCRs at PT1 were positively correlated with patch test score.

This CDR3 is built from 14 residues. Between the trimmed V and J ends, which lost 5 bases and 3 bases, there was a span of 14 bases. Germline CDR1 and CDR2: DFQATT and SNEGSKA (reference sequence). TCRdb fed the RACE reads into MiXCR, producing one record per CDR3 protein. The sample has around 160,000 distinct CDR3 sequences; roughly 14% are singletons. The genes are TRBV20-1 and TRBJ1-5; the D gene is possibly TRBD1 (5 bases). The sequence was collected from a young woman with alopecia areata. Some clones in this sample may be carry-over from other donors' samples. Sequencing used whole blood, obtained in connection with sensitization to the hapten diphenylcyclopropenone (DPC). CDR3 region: CSAVPGGNNQPQHF. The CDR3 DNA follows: TGCAGTGCTGTACCGGGGGGGAACAATCAGCCCCAGCATTTT.